The clone carrying this T cell receptor (beta chain) was counted ten times or more. This record belongs to a study of tumor and adjacent non-tumor tissue in lung cancer. A modified ARM-PCR protocol with three rounds of nested PCR amplified TCRbeta. MiXCR, run by TCRdb on the multiplex PCR reads, gives a single entry per CDR3 protein. This table holds around 86,000 distinct CDR3 sequences, roughly 72% found once. V was pared by 1 base and J by 4 bases, with 7 bases between. The CDR3 length is 14 residues. CDR1 and CDR2 from the germline V gene are MGHRA and YSYEKL. RNA was extracted from bulk tissue without any cell sorting.

The chain carries TRBV4-1 and TRBJ2-2; no clear D gene. This receptor was taken from a woman aged 40 to 49 with non-small cell lung cancer. The sample taken for sequencing was lung tumor tissue. The CDR3: CASSQVSTTGELFF. CDR3 nucleotide sequence: TGCGCCAGCAGCCAAGTTTCTACCACCGGGGAGCTGTTTTTT.